This T cell receptor beta chain was recorded in a study of blood T cell repertoires in COVID-19. As for the study in general: The samples span acute and convalescent COVID-19 from the United States, Italy and Spain. PBMCs, B-cell-depleted T cells, or T cells were the source of the cDNA or gDNA that made up the material.

V lost 2 bases to trimming and J lost 4 bases, with 13 bases between them. The V gene's germline CDR1 is SGHNT and CDR2 YYREEE (reference sequence). The CDR3 is 15 amino acids. Per the original methods: Amplification from reference gene primers served as the basis for estimated nucleated cell counts. Generated by immunoSEQ multiplex PCR, the TCRdb table keeps only in-frame clones and is missing some. The V and J calls and clone size are taken from that table; D and trimming were inferred from the DNA. This table holds fewer than 250,000 clones, about 87% found once. The TCR sequence derives from a man aged 55 to 70 with acute or convalescent COVID-19. The sample taken for sequencing was peripheral blood. The V and J genes are TRBV5-4 and TRBJ1-3; D is unresolved. CDR3 coding DNA: TGTGCCAGCAGCTTCGTCGGTTCTCTAGGAAACACCATATATTTT. Its translation is CASSFVGSLGNTIYF.